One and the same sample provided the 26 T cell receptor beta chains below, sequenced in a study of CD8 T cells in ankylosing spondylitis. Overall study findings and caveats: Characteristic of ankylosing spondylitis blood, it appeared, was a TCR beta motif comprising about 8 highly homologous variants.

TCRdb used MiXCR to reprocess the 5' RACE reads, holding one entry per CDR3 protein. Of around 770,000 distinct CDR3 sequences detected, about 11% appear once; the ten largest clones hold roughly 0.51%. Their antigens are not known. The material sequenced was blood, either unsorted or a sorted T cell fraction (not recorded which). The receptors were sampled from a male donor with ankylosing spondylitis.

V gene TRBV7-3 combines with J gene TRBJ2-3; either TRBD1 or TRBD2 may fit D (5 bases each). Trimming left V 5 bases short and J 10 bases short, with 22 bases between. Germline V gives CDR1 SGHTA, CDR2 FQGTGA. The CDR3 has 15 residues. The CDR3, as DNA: TGTGCCAGCAGCCCATTCATCCTATTCGGGACCCCGCAGTATTTT. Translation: CASSPFILFGTPQYF.

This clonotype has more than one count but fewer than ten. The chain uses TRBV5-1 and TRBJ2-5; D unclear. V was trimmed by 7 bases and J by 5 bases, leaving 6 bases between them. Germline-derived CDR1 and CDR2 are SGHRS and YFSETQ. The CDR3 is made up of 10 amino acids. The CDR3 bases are TGCGCCAGCCACGGGGAGACCCAGTACTTC. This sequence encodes CASHGETQYF.

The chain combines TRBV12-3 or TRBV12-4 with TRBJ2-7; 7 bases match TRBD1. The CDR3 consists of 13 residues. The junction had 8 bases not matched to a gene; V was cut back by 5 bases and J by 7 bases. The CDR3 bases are TGTGCCAGCAGTGGGGGACAGCTACGTGAGCAGTACTTC. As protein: CASSGGQLREQYF.

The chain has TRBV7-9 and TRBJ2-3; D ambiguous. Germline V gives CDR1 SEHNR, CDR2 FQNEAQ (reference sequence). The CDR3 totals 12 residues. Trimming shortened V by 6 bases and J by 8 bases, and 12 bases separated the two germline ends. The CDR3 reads CASSISLFTQYF. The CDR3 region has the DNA TGTGCCAGCAGTATTAGTCTGTTTACGCAGTATTTT.

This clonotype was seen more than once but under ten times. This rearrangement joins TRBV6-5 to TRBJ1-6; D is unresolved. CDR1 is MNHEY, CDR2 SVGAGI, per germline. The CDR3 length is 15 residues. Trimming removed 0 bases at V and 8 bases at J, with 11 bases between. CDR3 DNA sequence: TGTGCCAGCAGTTACTCGAGACACTCCGATTCACCCCTCCACTTT. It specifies CASSYSRHSDSPLHF.

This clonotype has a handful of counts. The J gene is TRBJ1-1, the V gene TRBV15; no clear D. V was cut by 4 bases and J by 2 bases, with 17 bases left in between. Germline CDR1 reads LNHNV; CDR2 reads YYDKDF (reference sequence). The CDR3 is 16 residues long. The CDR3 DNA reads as TGTGCCACCAGCAACCAATATGGCTTACTAAACACTGAAGCTTTCTTT. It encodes CATSNQYGLLNTEAFF.

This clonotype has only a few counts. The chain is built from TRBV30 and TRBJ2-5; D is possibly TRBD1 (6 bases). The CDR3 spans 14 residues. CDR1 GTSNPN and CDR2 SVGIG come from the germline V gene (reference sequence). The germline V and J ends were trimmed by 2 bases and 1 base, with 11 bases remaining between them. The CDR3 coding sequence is TGTGCCTGGAGTCCAGGGGCCAGCCAAGAGACCCAGTACTTC. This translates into CAWSPGASQETQYF.

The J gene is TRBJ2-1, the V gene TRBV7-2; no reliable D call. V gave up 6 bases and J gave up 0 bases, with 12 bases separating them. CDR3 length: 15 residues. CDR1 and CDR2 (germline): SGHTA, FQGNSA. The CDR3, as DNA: TGTGCCAGCAGGGTTCGATCGAGCTCCTACAATGAGCAGTTCTTC. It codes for CASRVRSSSYNEQFF. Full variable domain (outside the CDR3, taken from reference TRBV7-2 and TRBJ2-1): GAGVSQSPSNKVTEKGKDVELRCDPISGHTALYWYRQSLGQGLEFLIYFQGNSAPDKSGLPSDRFSAERTGGSVSTLTIQRTQQEDSAVYLCASRVRSSSYNEQFFGPGTRLTVL.

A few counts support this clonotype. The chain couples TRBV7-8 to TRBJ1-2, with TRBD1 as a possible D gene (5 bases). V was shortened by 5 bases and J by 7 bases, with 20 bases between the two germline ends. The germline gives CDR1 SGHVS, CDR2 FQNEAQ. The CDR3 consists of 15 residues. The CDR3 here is CASSLYGGTVSGYTF. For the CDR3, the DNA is TGTGCCAGCAGCCTTTACGGCGGGACCGTCTCTGGCTACACCTTC.

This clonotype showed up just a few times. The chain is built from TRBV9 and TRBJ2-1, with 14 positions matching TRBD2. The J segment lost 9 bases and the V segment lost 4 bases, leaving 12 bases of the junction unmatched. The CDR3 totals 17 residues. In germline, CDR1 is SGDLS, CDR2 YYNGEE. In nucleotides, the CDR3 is TGTGCCAGCAGCACCACTCCGACTAGCGGGGGGGCAGTTGAGCAGTTCTTC. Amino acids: CASSTTPTSGGAVEQFF.

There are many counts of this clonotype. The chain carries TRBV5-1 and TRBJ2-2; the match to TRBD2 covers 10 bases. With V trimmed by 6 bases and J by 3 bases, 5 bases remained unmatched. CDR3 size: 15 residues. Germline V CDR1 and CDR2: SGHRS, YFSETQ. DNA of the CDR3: TGCGCCAGCACCGCCGGGACTAGCGACACCGGGGAGCTGTTTTTT. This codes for CASTAGTSDTGELFF.

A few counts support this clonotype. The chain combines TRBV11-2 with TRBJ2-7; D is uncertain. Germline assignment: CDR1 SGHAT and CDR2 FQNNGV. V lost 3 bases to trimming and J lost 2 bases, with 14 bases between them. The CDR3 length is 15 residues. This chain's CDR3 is CASSFGPLYTYEQYF. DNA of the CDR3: TGTGCCAGCAGCTTCGGGCCACTATACACCTACGAGCAGTACTTC.

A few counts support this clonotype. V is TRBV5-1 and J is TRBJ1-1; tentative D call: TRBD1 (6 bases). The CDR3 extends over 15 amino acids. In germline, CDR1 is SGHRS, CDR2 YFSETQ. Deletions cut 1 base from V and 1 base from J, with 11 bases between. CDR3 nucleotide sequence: TGCGCCAGCAGCTTGTCCGGGACACCGAACACTGAAGCTTTCTTT. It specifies CASSLSGTPNTEAFF.

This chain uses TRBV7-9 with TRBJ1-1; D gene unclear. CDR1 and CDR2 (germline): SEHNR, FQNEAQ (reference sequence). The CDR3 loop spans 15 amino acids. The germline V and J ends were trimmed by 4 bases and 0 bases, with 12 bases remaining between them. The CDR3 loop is CASSSVPSLNTEAFF. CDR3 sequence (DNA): TGTGCCAGCAGCTCCGTCCCCTCCTTGAACACTGAAGCTTTCTTT.

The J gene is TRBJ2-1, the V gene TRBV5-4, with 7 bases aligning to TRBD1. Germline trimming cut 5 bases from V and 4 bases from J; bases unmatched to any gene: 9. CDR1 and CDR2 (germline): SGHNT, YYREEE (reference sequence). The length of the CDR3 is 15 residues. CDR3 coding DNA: TGTGCCAGCAGGGAAGGGGGCTTTGAATACAATGAGCAGTTCTTC. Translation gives CASREGGFEYNEQFF.

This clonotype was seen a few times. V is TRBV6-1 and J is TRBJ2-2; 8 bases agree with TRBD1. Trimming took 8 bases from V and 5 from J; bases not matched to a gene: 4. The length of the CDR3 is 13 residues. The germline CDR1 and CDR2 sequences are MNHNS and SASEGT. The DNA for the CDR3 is TGTGCCAGCTGCCACAGGGGGACCGGGGAGCTGTTTTTT. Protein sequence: CASCHRGTGELFF.

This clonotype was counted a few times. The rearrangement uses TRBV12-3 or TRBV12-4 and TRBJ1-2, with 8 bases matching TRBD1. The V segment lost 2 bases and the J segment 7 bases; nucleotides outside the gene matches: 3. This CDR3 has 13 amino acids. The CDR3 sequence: CASSLPGGSGYTF. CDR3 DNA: TGTGCCAGCAGTTTACCAGGGGGCAGTGGCTACACCTTC.

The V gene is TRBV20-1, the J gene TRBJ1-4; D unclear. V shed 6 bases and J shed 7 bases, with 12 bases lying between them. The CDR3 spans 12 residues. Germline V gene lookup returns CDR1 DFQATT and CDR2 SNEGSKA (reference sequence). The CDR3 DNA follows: TGCAGTGCCCTACCAAGACTTGAAAAACTGTTTTTT. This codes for CSALPRLEKLFF.

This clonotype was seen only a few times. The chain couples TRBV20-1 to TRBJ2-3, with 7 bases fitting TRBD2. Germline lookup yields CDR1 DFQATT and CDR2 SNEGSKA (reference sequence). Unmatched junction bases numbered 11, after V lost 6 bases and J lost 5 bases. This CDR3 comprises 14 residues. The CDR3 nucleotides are TGCAGTGCCCCCCCGGTCCCGGGAGGAGATACGCAGTATTTT. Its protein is CSAPPVPGGDTQYF.

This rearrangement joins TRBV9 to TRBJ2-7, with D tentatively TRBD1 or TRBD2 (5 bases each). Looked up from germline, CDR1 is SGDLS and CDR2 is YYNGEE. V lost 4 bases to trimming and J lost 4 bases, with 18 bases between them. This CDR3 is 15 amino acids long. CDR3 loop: CASSPSWMGVYEQYF. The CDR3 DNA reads TGTGCCAGCAGCCCCTCGTGGATGGGGGTTTACGAGCAGTACTTC.

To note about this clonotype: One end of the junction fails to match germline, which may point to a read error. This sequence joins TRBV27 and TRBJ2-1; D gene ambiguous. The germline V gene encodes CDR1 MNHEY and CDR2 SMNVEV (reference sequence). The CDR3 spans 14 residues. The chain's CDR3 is CASSLGPHAARVLF. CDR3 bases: TGTGCCAGCAGTTTAGGGCCCCACGCTGCGCGCGTTCTCTTC.

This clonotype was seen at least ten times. Written as DNA, the CDR3 is TGTGCCAGCAGCCAGGGGGGCTCAAGCAATCAGCCCCAGCATTTT. It is translated as CASSQGGSSNQPQHF. This chain joins TRBV3-1 and TRBJ1-5; perhaps TRBD1 as D (6 bases). Germline V gives CDR1 LGHDT, CDR2 YNNKEL (reference sequence). Trimming removed 3 bases at V and 1 base at J, with 10 bases between. The CDR3 runs 15 residues.

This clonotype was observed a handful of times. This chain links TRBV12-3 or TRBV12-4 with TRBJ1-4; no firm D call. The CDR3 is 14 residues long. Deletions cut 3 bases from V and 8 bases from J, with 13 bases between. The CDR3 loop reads CASSLFGSAEKLFF. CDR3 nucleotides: TGTGCCAGCAGTTTGTTCGGAAGTGCCGAAAAACTGTTTTTT.

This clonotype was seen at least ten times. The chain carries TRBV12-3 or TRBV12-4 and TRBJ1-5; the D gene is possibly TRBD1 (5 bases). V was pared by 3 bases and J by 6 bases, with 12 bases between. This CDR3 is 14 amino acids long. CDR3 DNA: TGTGCCAGCAGTTTCGGGGGGGAAGGTCAGCCCCAGCATTTT. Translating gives CASSFGGEGQPQHF.

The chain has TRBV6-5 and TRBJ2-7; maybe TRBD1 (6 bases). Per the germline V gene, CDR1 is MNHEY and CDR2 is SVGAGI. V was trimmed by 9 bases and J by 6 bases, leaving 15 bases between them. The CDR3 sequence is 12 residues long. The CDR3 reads CASRRGRGEQYF. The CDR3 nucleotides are TGTGCCAGTCGCCGAGGCAGGGGCGAGCAGTACTTC.

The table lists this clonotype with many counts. CDR3 sequence (DNA): TGTGCCAGCAGTCTCCCGGGACTAGCGGGGTTCAATGAGCAGTTCTTC. Its protein product is CASSLPGLAGFNEQFF. The chain joins TRBV28 to TRBJ2-1; 13 bases match TRBD2. V gave up 5 bases and J gave up 6 bases; unmatched junction bases: 7. Germline CDR1 and CDR2: MDHEN and SYDVKM. There are 16 residues in the CDR3.